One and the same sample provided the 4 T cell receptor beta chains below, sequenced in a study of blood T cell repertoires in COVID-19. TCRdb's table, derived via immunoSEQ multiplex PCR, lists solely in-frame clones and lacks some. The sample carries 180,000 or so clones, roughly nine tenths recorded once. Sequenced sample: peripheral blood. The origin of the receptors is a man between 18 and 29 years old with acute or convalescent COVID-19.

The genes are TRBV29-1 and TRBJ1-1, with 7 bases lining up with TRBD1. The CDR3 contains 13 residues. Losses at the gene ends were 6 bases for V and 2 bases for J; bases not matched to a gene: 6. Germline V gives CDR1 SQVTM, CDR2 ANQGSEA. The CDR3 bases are TGCAGCGTCGACCGACAGGGTAACACTGAAGCTTTCTTT. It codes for CSVDRQGNTEAFF.

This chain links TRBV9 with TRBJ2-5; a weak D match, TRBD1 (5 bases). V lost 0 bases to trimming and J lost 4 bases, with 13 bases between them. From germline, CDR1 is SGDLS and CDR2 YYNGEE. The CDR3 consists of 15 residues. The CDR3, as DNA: TGTGCCAGCAGCGTAGGTCAGGGAAGGGGAGAGACCCAGTACTTC. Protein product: CASSVGQGRGETQYF.

CDR3 DNA: TGTGCCAGCTCCCAAGGTTCCGGGACTAGCGGTCACAATGAGCAGTTCTTC. Translation gives CASSQGSGTSGHNEQFF. The chain combines TRBV18 with TRBJ2-1; TRBD2 aligns across 11 bases. Germline CDR1 is KGHSH and CDR2 is LQKENI. The CDR3 covers 17 residues. The ends lost 6 bases at V and 5 bases at J; junction bases unmatched: 12.

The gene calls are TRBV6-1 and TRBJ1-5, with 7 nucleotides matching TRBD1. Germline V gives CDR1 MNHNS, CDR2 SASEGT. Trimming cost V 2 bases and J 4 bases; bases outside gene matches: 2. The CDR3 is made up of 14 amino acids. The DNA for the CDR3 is TGTGCCAGCAGTGAATTACAGGGGAATCAGCCCCAGCATTTT. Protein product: CASSELQGNQPQHF.